Included here is one T cell receptor (beta chain) sequence, with context. Its antigen has not been determined. Nothing much larger sits one base from this clone, and base qualities are not available. Library method: the immunoSEQ multiplex PCR assay. RNA was extracted from all samples and reverse transcribed into cDNA as template for TCR sequencing. SuperScript III was used to make first-strand cDNA, primed with a 2:1 mix of oligo-dT and random hexamers. A synthetic immune receptor repertoire was used to assess amplification bias, and residual bias was removed computationally. Per the source publication's procedure: Raw reads were preprocessed to remove errors, and CDR3 was defined according to IMGT conventions as the region from the conserved cysteine to phenylalanine. Clonality was calculated as 1 minus Shannon entropy normalized by log2 of the number of productive unique TCRs. Whether each scalp clone was CD4 or CD8 was inferred by checking scalp TCRbeta sequences against the CD4 and CD8 repertoires from sorted blood. TCRdb holds this immuneACCESS table with in-frame rearrangements only. Some clones are missing; in checked studies, unresolved V genes explain under half, and the rest has no known cause. D and trimming were read from the DNA, whereas the V and J calls and clone size are those reported in that table. The sample table lists fewer than 100,000 clones, roughly 64% of them with a count of one. The ten biggest clones cover around 16% of the sample.

The sample's time point, from its label and the paper: more than 3 weeks on oral tofacitinib. The treatment or condition tag for this specimen amounts to: oral pan-JAK inhibitor, 5-10 mg twice daily. From alopecia areata patients, peripheral blood was collected along with lesional scalp punch biopsies. PBMCs were isolated by density centrifugation and stained for CD3, CD4 and CD8, and CD4+ and CD8+ T cells were sorted on a FACSAria. V loses 3 bases, J loses 7 bases, and the germline ends lie 20 bases apart. The CDR3 measures 15 amino acids from cysteine to phenylalanine. Only the CDR3 DNA is retained, 45 bases long and in frame from the first base. CDR1 and CDR2, per the germline V gene, are SGDLS and YYNGEE. The sample originates from a study of CD8+ T cells in alopecia areata (dated by TCRdb to the late 2010s). Notes on the research overall: Treated patients were enrolled in an open-label pilot trial of oral tofacitinib, 5 to 10 mg twice daily, for moderate-to-severe alopecia areata. Patients stayed on tofacitinib for 6 to 18 months and then had 6 months of follow-up off drug so that delayed response and recurrence could be assessed. In treated patients, disease severity was measured using the SALT score, which gives the percentage of scalp surface area affected. The study used high-throughput TCRbeta sequencing to examine T cell clonal expansion in alopecia areata, in both the C3H/HeJ mouse model and human patients. In humans, TCRbeta sequencing was performed on scalp tissue and on sorted CD4+ and CD8+ peripheral blood T cells from healthy controls and from patients with patchy or totalis/universalis alopecia areata. Biopsies were taken from tofacitinib-treated patients at baseline and again at 4 and 24 weeks into treatment, and several of those patients also had a later scalp biopsy. Scalp clonality was compared among normal scalp (n=4), patchy alopecia areata scalp (n=8), and alopecia totalis/universalis scalp (n=8). RNA was extracted with the PAXgene miRNA kit for fixed scalp, the miRNeasy kit for PBMCs, and the RNeasy kit for mouse skin. TCRbeta CDR3 regions were amplified by immunoSEQ multiplex PCR with 35 Vbeta forward and 13 Jbeta reverse primers. Broad study findings and their caveats: Many expanded lesional clones were found to persist in scalp and blood during tofacitinib treatment, and relapse after treatment cessation may be partly explained by this persistence. Because the treated cohort was small and included a single nonresponder, larger studies are needed to assess links between baseline CD8+ expansion and response. Shared TCR sequences between patients were less evident than in mice, which may be partly attributable to HLA diversity in the patient population. Tofacitinib significantly decreased scalp clonality and the number of expanded CD8+ clones among the top 100 scalp clones. Higher clonality and more expanded CD8+ clones were observed in lesional scalp than in normal scalp, particularly in alopecia totalis/universalis, a finding suggestive of antigenic drive. Unlike mouse skin, where gammadelta T cells dominate, normal human skin contains resident alphabeta T cells that get sequenced too, which complicates analysis of the scalp TCR repertoire.

Sequencing was performed on CD8+ T cells sorted from blood, taken at week 4, from a patient treated with tofacitinib. The receptor was derived from a human donor with alopecia areata. The V and J segments used are TRBV9 and TRBJ2-7; TRBD1 is possibly the D segment (6 matching bases). The sequenced DNA: TGTGCCAGCAGCGAGAGACAGGCGCTCTGGGGAGAGCAGTACTTC. Translated, it gives CASSERQALWGEQYF.